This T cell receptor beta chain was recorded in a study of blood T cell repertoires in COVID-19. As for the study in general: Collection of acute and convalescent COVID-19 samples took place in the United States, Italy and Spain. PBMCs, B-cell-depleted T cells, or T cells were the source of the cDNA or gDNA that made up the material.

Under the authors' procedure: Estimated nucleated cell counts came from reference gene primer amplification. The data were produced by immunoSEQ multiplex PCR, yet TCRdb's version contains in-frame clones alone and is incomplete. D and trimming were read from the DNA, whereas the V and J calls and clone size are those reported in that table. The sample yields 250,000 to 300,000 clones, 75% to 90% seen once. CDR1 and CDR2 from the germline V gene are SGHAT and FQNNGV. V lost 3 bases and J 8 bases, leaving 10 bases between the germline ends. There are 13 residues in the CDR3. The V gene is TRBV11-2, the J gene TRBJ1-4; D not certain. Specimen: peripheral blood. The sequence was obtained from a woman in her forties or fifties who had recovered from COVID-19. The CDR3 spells CASSFLSPEKLFF. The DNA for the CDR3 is TGTGCCAGCAGCTTCTTATCCCCCGAAAAACTGTTTTTT.